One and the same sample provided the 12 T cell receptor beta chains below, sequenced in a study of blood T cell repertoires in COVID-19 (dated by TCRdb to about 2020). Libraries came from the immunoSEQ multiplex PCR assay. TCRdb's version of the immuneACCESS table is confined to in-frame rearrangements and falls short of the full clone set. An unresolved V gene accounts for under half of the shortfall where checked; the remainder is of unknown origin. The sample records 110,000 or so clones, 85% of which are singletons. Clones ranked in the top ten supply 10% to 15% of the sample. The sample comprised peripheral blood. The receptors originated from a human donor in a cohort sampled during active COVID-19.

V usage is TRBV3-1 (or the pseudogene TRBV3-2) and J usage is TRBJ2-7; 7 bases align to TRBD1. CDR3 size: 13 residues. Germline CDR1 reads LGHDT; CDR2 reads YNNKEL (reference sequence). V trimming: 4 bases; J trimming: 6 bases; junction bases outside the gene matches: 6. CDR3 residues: CASSRDRLREQYF. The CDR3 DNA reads TGTGCCAGCAGCCGGGACAGACTCCGCGAGCAGTACTTC.

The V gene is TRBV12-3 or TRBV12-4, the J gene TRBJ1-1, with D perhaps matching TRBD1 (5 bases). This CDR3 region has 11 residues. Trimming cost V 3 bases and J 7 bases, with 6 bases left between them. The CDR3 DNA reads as TGTGCCAGCAGTTTGGGGGGTGAAGCTTTCTTT. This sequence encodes CASSLGGEAFF.

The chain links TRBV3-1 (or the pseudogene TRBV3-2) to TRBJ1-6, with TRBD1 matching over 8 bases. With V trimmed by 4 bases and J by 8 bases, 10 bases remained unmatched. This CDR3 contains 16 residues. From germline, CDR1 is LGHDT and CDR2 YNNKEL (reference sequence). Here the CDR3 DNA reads TGTGCCAGCAGCCCCCCTAGGACAGGGCGGGATTCACCCCTCCACTTT. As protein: CASSPPRTGRDSPLHF.

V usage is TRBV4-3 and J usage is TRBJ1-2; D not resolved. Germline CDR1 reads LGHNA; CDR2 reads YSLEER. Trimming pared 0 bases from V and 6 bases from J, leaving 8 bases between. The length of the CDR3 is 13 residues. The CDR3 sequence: CASSQEWGDGYTF. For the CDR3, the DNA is TGCGCCAGCAGCCAAGAGTGGGGAGATGGCTACACCTTC.

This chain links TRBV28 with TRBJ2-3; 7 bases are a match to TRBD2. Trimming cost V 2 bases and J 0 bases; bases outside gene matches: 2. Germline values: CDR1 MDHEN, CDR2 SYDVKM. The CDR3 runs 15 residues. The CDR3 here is CASSLEAGSTDTQYF. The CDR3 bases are TGTGCCAGCAGTTTAGAAGCGGGGAGCACAGATACGCAGTATTTT.

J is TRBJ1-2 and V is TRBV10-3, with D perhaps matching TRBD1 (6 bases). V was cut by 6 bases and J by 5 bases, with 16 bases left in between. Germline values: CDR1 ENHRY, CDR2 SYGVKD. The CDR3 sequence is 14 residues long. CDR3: CAISGADSAYGYTF. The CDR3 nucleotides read TGTGCCATCAGCGGAGCGGACAGCGCTTATGGCTACACCTTC.

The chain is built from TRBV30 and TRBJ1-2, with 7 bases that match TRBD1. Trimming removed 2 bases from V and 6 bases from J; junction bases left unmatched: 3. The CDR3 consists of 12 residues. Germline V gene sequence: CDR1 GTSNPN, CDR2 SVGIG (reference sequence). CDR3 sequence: CAWSHGQDGYTF. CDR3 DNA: TGTGCCTGGAGTCACGGACAGGATGGCTACACCTTC.

Here the CDR3 reads CASRAPERASGAADTQYF. The CDR3 DNA is TGCGCCAGCAGGGCCCCGGAGAGGGCTAGCGGGGCGGCGGATACGCAGTATTTT. The J gene is TRBJ2-3, the V gene TRBV10-2; TRBD2 matches at 9 bases. From germline, CDR1 is WSHSY and CDR2 SAAADI. After removal of 6 bases from V and 6 bases from J, the junction contained 19 bases not matched to a gene. The CDR3 contains 18 residues.

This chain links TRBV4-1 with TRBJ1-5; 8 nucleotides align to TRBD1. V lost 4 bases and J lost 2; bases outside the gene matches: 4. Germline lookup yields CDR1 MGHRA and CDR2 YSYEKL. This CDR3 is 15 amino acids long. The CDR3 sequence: CASSLGTGGNQPQHF. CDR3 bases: TGCGCCAGCAGCCTTGGGACAGGAGGCAATCAGCCCCAGCATTTT.

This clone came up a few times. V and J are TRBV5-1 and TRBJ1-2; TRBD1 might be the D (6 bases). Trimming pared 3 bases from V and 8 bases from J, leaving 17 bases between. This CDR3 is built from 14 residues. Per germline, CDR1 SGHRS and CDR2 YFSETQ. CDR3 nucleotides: TGCGCCAGCAGCTCGGACAGCTCCGGGTGGGGCTACACCTTC. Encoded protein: CASSSDSSGWGYTF.

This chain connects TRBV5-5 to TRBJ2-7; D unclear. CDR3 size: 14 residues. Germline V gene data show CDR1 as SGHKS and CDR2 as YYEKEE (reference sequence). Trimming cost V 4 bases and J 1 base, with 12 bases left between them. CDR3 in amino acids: CASSTWQASYEQYF. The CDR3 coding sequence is TGTGCCAGCAGCACATGGCAGGCATCCTACGAGCAGTACTTC.

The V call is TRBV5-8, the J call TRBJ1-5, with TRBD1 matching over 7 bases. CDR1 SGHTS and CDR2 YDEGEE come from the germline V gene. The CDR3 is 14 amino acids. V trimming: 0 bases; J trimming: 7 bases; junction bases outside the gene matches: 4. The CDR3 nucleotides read TGTGCCAGCAGCTTGGGACAGGGCGAACAGCCCCAGCATTTT. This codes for CASSLGQGEQPQHF. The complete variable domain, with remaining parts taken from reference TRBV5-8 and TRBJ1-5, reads EAGVTQSPTHLIKTRGQQATLRCSPISGHTSVYWYQQALGLGLQFLLWYDEGEERNRGNFPPRFSGRQFPNYSSELNVNALELEDSALYLCASSLGQGEQPQHFGDGTRLSIL.